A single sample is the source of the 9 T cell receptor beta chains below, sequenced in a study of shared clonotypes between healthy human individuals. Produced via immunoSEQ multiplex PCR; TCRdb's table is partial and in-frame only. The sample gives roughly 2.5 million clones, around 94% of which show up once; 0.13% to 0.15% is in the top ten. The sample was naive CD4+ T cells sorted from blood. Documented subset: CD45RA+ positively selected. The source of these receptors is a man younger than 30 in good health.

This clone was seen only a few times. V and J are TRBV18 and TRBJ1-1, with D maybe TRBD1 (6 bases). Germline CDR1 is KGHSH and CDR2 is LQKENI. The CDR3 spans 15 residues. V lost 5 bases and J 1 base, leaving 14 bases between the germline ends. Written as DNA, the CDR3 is TGTGCCAGCTCATCCCAGACAGGCTGGAACACTGAAGCTTTCTTT. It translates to CASSSQTGWNTEAFF.

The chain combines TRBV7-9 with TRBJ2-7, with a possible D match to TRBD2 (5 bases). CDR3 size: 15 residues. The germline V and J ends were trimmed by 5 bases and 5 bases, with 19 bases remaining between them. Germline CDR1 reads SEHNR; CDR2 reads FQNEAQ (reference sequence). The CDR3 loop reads CASSQRTLVTHEQYF. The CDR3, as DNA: TGTGCCAGCAGCCAAAGGACTCTAGTTACCCACGAGCAGTACTTC.

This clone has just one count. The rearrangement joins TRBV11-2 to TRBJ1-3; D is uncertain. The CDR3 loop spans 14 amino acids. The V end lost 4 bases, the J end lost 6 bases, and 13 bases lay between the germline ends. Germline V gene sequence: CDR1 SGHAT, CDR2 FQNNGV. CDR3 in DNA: TGTGCCAGCAGCTCAAAAAATTTGGTAAACACCATATATTTT. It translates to CASSSKNLVNTIYF.

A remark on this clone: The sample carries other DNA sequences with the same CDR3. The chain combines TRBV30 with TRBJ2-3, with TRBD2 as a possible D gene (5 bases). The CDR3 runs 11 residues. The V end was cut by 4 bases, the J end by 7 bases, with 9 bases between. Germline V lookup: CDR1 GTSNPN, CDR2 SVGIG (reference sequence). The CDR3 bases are TGTGCCTGGAAATCGGGGTATACGCAGTATTTT. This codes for CAWKSGYTQYF.

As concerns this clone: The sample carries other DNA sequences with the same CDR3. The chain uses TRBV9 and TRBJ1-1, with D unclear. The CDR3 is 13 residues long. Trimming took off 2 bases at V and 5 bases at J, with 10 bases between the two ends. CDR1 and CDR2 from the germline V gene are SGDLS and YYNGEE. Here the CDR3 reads CASSVEGWTEAFF. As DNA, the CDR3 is TGTGCCAGCAGCGTTGAGGGATGGACTGAAGCTTTCTTT.

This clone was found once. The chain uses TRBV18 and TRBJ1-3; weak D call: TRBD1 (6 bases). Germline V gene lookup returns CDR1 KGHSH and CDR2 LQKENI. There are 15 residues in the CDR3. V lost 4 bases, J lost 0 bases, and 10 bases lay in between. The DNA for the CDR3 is TGTGCCAGCTCACACTCGGACAGCTCTGGAAACACCATATATTTT. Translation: CASSHSDSSGNTIYF.

DNA for the CDR3: TGTGCCAGCACCGGCTCTCAGGGGGGCTACGAGCAGTACTTC. Its translation: CASTGSQGGYEQYF. The rearrangement joins TRBV7-2 to TRBJ2-7; D is perhaps TRBD1 (7 bases). V lost 7 bases and J 3 bases, leaving 16 bases between the germline ends. The CDR3 totals 14 residues. Germline lookup yields CDR1 SGHTA and CDR2 FQGNSA. Using reference TRBV7-2 and TRBJ2-7 for the parts outside the CDR3, the full variable domain is GAGVSQSPSNKVTEKGKDVELRCDPISGHTALYWYRQSLGQGLEFLIYFQGNSAPDKSGLPSDRFSAERTGGSVSTLTIQRTQQEDSAVYLCASTGSQGGYEQYFGPGTRLTVT.

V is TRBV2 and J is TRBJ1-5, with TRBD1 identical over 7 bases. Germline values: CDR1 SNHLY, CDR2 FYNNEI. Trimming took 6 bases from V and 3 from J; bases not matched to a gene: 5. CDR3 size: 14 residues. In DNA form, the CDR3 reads TGTGCCAGCAGGGCTGGGACAGTCAATCAGCCCCAGCATTTT. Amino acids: CASRAGTVNQPQHF.

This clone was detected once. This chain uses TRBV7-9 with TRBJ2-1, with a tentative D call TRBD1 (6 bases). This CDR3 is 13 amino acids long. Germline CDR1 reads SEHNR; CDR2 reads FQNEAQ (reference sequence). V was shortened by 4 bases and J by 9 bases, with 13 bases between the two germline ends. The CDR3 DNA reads TGTGCCAGCAGCTCCGATCCCAGGGGTGAGCAGTTCTTC. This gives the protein CASSSDPRGEQFF. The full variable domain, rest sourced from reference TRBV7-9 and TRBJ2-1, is DTGVSQNPRHKITKRGQNVTFRCDPISEHNRLYWYRQTLGQGPEFLTYFQNEAQLEKSRLLSDRFSAERPKGSFSTLEIQRTEQGDSAMYLCASSSDPRGEQFFGPGTRLTVL.